Each of the 5 T cell receptor beta chains below was sequenced from the same sample in a study of shared clonotypes between healthy human individuals. Produced via immunoSEQ multiplex PCR; TCRdb's table is partial and in-frame only. The data contain around 1.9 million clones, just over 90% of them singletons. Cells designated naive CD8 were CD45RO-negative and were positively selected for CCR7, with terminally differentiated effector memory CD45RA+ cells excluded. Sequencing used naive CD8+ T cells from PBMCs. The receptors stem from a young man in good health. Some clones in this sample may be carry-over from other donors' samples.

This clone was seen only once. V is TRBV2 and J is TRBJ1-2; 10 bases are a match to TRBD1. The CDR3 is 15 amino acids. V lost 6 bases, J lost 7 bases, and 11 bases stayed unmatched. CDR1 and CDR2 from the germline V gene are SNHLY and FYNNEI. CDR3 residues: CASRGGDRGGRGYTF. The CDR3 DNA sequence: TGTGCCAGCAGGGGAGGGGACAGGGGTGGTCGTGGCTACACCTTC.

This chain connects TRBV28 to TRBJ1-2; tentative D call: TRBD1 (6 bases). Germline-derived CDR1 and CDR2 are MDHEN and SYDVKM. The CDR3 sequence is 14 residues long. V lost 5 bases to trimming and J lost 4 bases, with 14 bases between them. The DNA for the CDR3 is TGTGCCAGCAGTGGCCGGGGGGCTGGCTATGGCTACACCTTC. It codes for CASSGRGAGYGYTF.

The chain carries TRBV6-5 and TRBJ2-7; D unresolved. The CDR3 loop spans 11 amino acids. Trimming shortened V by 6 bases and J by 4 bases, and 7 bases separated the two germline ends. Germline CDR1 MNHEY, CDR2 SVGAGI. The DNA for the CDR3 is TGTGCCAGCAGCCTAAATTACGAGCAGTACTTC. As protein: CASSLNYEQYF.

This chain uses TRBV10-2 with TRBJ2-1; 12 bases agree with TRBD2. Germline V gives CDR1 WSHSY, CDR2 SAAADI. The CDR3 runs to 13 residues. The trim removed 9 bases at V and 4 bases at J, leaving 1 base unmatched. CDR3 DNA: TGCGCCAGTGGGACTAGCGGGTACAATGAGCAGTTCTTC. As protein: CASGTSGYNEQFF.

The rearrangement links TRBV6-4 to TRBJ1-1, with a tentative D call TRBD1 (5 bases). Germline values: CDR1 MRHNA, CDR2 SNTAGT. Trimming removed 0 bases from V and 4 bases from J, with 21 bases in between. This CDR3 is built from 18 residues. CDR3 amino acids: CASSDSNPFGRVITEAFF. In DNA, the CDR3 is TGTGCCAGCAGTGACTCGAACCCGTTTGGCAGGGTCATCACTGAAGCTTTCTTT.